What follows describes a single TCR beta chain. The antigen it recognizes is unknown. No base qualities exist here, and no much larger clone lies one base off it. The entry originates in a study of CD8 T cells in Susac syndrome (dated by TCRdb to 2018 to 2020). Regarding the study in general: Whether CD8+ T cell activation and differentiation in Susac syndrome was antigen driven was tested using repertoire sequencing. General study outcomes and caveats: The TCR sequencing and HLA analysis was acknowledged to have included a relatively small number of individuals.

Germline trimming: 6 bases from V, 5 bases from J; junction bases outside gene matches: 13. Taken from cysteine to phenylalanine, the CDR3 has 16 residues. CDR3 DNA only is kept here, 48 bases in frame from base 1. High-throughput TCR beta sequencing profiled peripheral blood CD8+ and CD4+ T cells from healthy donors, Susac syndrome patients and multiple sclerosis patients. The multiple sclerosis controls were treatment-naive patients who had stable or active relapsing-remitting disease and met the revised McDonald criteria. Bulk CD8+ and CD4+ T cells were purified magnetically by negative isolation, whereas CD8+ TEMRA cells were enriched by FACS. Blood was drawn into EDTA tubes, processed within 24 hours, and PBMCs were isolated by density gradient centrifugation. PBMCs destined for TCR sequencing were cryopreserved in liquid nitrogen and later thawed in a 37 °C water bath. The sorted or isolated CD4+, CD8+ and CD8+ TEMRA cells had a purity of 90% or higher.

RNA was extracted using the RNeasy kit, and about 0.45 to 1 ug of the RNA was reverse transcribed with random hexamers. The immunoSEQ multiplex PCR assay, which covers 54 Vbeta and 13 Jbeta segments, was used to amplify TCR beta CDR3 regions. PCR amplification bias was corrected using a synthetic template baseline for primer optimization and computational correction. The source study handled its data this way. Reads were assigned to V, D and J genes according to IMGT and analyzed in immunoSEQ Analyzer, with only productive sequences retained. Clonality was calculated as one minus the Shannon entropy normalized by log2 of the number of productive unique sequences. Public and private clones were assessed among the 100 most prevalent clones of each patient and control. Susac-specific clones were defined as absent from healthy and MS cohorts, about 1,100 published viral clones and other ImmuneACCESS disease sequences. The public reads were run again by TCRdb, first through fastp at Q25 and then through MiXCR, and only productive beta chains were kept. Under each unique CDR3 protein, matching rows form one entry showing the most common genes and DNA. In this record, the V and J calls reflect TCRdb's handling and not the investigators' own analysis. Present in this sample are about 140,000 distinct CDR3 sequences, roughly 95% of which were seen just once. The ten largest clonotypes hold over 0.1% of the sample.

The sample was CD4+ T cells from PBMCs. The receptor chain draws on TRBV12-3 or TRBV12-4 and TRBJ2-7; 10 central bases correspond to TRBD1. The receptor was derived from a human donor with multiple sclerosis. The CDR3 protein is CASSFWGTGEGNEQYF. The bases are TGTGCCAGCAGCTTTTGGGGGACAGGGGAAGGAAACGAGCAGTACTTC.